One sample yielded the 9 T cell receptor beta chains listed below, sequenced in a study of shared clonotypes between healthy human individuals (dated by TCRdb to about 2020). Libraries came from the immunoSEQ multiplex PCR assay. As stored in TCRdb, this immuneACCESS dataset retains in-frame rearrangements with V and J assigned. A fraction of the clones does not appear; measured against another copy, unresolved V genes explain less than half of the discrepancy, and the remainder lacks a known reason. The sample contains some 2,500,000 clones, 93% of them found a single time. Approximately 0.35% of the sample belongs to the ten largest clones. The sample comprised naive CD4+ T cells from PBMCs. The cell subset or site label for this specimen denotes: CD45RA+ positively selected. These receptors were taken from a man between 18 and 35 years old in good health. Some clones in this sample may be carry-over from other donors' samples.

In DNA, the CDR3 is TGCGCCAGGGTTGGGGGTAATAGTGAGTGCTCTGAAGCTTTCTTT. Translated, it gives CARVGGNSECSEAFF. The chain links TRBV10-1 to TRBJ1-1; weak D call: TRBD1 (5 bases). Germline V lookup: CDR1 WNHNN, CDR2 SYGVQD (reference sequence). CDR3 length: 15 amino acids. The V end was cut by 9 bases, the J end by 6 bases, with 23 bases between.

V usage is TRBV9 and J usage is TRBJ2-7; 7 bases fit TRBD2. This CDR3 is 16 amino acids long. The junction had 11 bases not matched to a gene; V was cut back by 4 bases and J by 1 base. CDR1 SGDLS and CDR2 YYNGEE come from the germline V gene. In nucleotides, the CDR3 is TGTGCCAGCAGCAAAACCGGGACTACCCCTTCCTACGAGCAGTACTTC. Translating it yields CASSKTGTTPSYEQYF. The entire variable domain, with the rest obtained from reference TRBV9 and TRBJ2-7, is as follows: DSGVTQTPKHLITATGQRVTLRCSPRSGDLSVYWYQQSLDQGLQFLIQYYNGEERAKGNILERFSAQQFPDLHSELNLSSLELGDSALYFCASSKTGTTPSYEQYFGPGTRLTVT.

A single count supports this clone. DNA of the CDR3: TGTGCCAGCAGCTTAAAGAATCTCCTCAATGAGCAGTTCTTC. It codes for CASSLKNLLNEQFF. V gene TRBV11-2 combines with J gene TRBJ2-1; no firm D call. Germline V gene lookup returns CDR1 SGHAT and CDR2 FQNNGV. The V gene lost 2 bases and the J gene lost 6 bases, with 11 bases spanning the gap. This CDR3 contains 14 residues.

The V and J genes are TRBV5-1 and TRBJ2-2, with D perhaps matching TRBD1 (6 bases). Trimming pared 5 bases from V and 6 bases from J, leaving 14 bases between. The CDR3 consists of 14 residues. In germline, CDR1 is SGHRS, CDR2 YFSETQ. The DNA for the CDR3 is TGCGCCAGCAGGGATCCACAGGGCTCCGGGGAGCTGTTTTTT. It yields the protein CASRDPQGSGELFF.

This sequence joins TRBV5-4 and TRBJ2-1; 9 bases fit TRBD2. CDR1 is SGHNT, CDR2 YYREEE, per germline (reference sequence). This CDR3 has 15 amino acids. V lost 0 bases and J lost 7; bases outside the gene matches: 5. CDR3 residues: CASSLGLAGRNEQFF. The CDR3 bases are TGTGCCAGCAGCTTGGGGCTAGCGGGAAGGAATGAGCAGTTCTTC.

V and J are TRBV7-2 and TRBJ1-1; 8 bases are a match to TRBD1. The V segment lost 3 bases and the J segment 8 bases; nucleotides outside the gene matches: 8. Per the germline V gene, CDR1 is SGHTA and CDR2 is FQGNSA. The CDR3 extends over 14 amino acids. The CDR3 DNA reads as TGTGCCAGCAGCTTCAGCCTCGGGACAGGAGAAGCTTTCTTT. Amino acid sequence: CASSFSLGTGEAFF.

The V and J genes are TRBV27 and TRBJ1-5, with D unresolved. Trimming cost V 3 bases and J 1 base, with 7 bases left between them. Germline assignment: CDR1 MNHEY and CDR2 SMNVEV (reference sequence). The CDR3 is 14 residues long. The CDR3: CASSFSQSNQPQHF. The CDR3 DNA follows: TGTGCCAGCAGTTTTTCACAGAGCAATCAGCCCCAGCATTTT.

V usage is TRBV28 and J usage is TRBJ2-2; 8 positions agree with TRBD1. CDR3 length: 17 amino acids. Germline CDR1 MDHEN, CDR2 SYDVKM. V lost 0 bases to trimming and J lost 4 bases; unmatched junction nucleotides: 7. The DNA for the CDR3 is TGTGCCAGCAGTTTATGGGATCAGGGGGCGAGCACCGGGGAGCTGTTTTTT. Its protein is CASSLWDQGASTGELFF. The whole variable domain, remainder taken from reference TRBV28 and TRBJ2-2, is DVKVTQSSRYLVKRTGEKVFLECVQDMDHENMFWYRQDPGLGLRLIYFSYDVKMKEKGDIPEGYSVSREKKERFSLILESASTNQTSMYLCASSLWDQGASTGELFFGEGSRLTVL.

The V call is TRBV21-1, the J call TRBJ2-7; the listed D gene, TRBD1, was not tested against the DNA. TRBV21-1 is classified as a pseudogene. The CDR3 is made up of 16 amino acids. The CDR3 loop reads CASSKEQGTPLGEQYF. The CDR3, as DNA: TGTGCCAGCAGCAAAGAGCAGGGAACCCCCCTCGGCGAGCAGTACTTC.